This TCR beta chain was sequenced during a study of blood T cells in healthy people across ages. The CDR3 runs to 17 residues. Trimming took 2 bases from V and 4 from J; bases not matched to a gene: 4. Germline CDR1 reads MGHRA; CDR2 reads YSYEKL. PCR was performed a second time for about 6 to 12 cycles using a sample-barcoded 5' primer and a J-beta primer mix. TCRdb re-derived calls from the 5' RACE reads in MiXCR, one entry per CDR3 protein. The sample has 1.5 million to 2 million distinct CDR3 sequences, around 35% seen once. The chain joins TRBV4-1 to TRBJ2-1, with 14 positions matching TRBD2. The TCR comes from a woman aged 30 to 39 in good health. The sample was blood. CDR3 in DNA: TGCGCCAGCAGCCAAACCGGGACTAGCGGGAGATACAATGAGCAGTTCTTC. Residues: CASSQTGTSGRYNEQFF.